This T cell receptor beta chain comes out of a study of OX40 agonist ivuxolimab in advanced cancers. Only in-frame clones appear in the TCRdb table, and some are missing; sequencing was by immunoSEQ multiplex PCR. Here the sample spans about 86,000 clones, about 90% being singletons. The CDR3 has 11 residues. Looked up from germline, CDR1 is MDHEN and CDR2 is SYDVKM. Between the trimmed V and J ends, which lost 7 bases and 0 bases, there was a span of 2 bases. The rearrangement joins TRBV28 to TRBJ2-3; no clear D. This receptor was identified in an adult with an advanced solid tumor such as melanoma, head and neck, liver or kidney cancer. The sequences come from CD4+ or CD8+ T cells sorted from blood, collected in a trial of the OX40 agonist ivuxolimab. The CDR3 DNA is TGTGCCAGCACCAGCACAGATACGCAGTATTTT. Amino acid sequence: CASTSTDTQYF.